This T cell receptor (beta chain) was captured in a study of T cell responses to AZD1222 COVID-19 vaccine (dated by TCRdb to the early 2020s). Regarding the complete study: A total of approximately 240 trial participants underwent TCR sequencing, of whom some 210 received two doses of AZD1222 and around 25 received two doses of the MenACWY control vaccine. Enrollment into the trials was organized by age into subgroups of 18-55, 56-69 and 70-plus years, and those subgroups contained roughly 150, 30 and 60 TCR-sequenced participants, respectively.

The sample's time point label, decoded: about 28 days (+/-7) after the second vaccine dose. AZD1222 recipients with second doses at about 4 weeks or about 12 weeks were pooled, because spike-specific TCR depth and breadth did not differ between schedules. Vaccinee samples were obtained from the UK trials COV001 and COV002, which included a single-blind randomized controlled phase 2/3 trial of AZD1222 (ChAdOx1 nCoV-19) in healthy adults. For TCRbeta chain sequencing, PBMC samples from trial participants were taken at day 0 and at day 28 after the second dose. The CDR3 starts with the cysteine, ends with the phenylalanine, and has 15 residues. Left in the record is the CDR3 DNA by itself, 45 bases read in frame from the first base. CDR1 and CDR2 are read off the germline V gene as MNHEY and SVGEGT. After removal of 4 bases from V and 4 bases from J, the junction retains 6 bases not matched to a gene.

Overall study results and their limits: After two AZD1222 doses, both the breadth and the depth of spike-specific TCRs were significantly higher than at day 0 and than in MenACWY recipients. Conclusions about previously exposed vaccinees were limited because only a handful of AZD1222 recipients were SARS-CoV-2 seropositive at baseline. In the small 56-69-year group, the increase in depth fell short of significance, most likely because of low power. The whole spike protein was spanned by vaccine-associated CD4 TCRs, and dominant responses were seen in regions 160-218 and 743-854. Nearly half of unique spike-specific TCRs reportedly recognized epitopes outside regions mutated in the B.1.351 and B.1.1.7 variants. Because no day 14 peak-response samples were available, repertoires were characterized only after the peak T cell response. Participants were mostly white British, with more females than males. The authors suggested clonal diversity may have been underestimated.

A single count supports this clone. Its antigen target is currently unknown. Nothing much larger sits one base from this clone, and base qualities are not available. The CDR3 regions of human TCRbeta chains were analyzed by immunosequencing. The authors processed their data as follows. TCRs in the repertoires were matched against a reference library of SARS-CoV-2-specific TCRs that had been generated with the MIRA antigen-specificity platform. Breadth was defined as the fraction of unique TCRs that were SARS-CoV-2-associated, and depth was defined as the fraction of total T cells that were SARS-CoV-2-associated. Each spike-specific TCR was assigned to its reactive spike region and to a CD4 or CD8 class using the MIRA data. Log10-transformed breadth and depth values were compared by one-way ANOVA with Sidak's multiple comparisons tests. TCRdb holds this immuneACCESS table with in-frame rearrangements only. Some clones are missing; in checked studies, unresolved V genes explain under half, and the rest has no known cause. The D gene and trimming were derived from the DNA, and the V and J assignments and clone size from that table. In this sample the table shows 250,000 to 300,000 clones, 90% to 95% of which occur a single time. 0.55% of the sample lies in the top ten.

The sample in question was peripheral blood, obtained 28 days after the second AZD1222 dose. This sequence was found in an adult who received the AZD1222 COVID-19 vaccine. Recombination joined TRBV6-2 or TRBV6-3 with TRBJ2-3, and 9 bases in between align with TRBD2. The nucleotide sequence is TGTGCCAGCAGTTCACATAGCGGGAGCTCAGATACGCAGTATTTT. Its product reads: CASSSHSGSSDTQYF.